This is a list of T cell receptor beta chains from one sample in a study of beta chain features in type 1 diabetes. The data were produced by immunoSEQ multiplex PCR, yet TCRdb's version contains in-frame clones alone and is incomplete. The top ten hold about 0.078% of the sample, which has under 300,000 clones, 16% seen once. Sequenced sample: naive CD4+ T cells from blood. These receptors came from a man under 40 with type 1 diabetes. CDR3s include the opening cysteine and the closing phenylalanine or tryptophan. A D gene is named only where the DNA matches it firmly. Size tells how often a clone was seen (once, few, many) or the class of an expanded clone, and some rows leave it out.

d_call j_call v_call clone_size cdr3_nt cdr3_aa
NA TRBJ2-7 TRBV7-9 few TGTGCCAGCAGCCTAAGTTGGGCCACGAAAAGCCGCTTC CASSLSWATKSRF
TRBD2 TRBJ2-7 TRBV5-4 NA TGTGCCAGCAGCTTGCCAGCGGGAACATACGAGCAGTACTTC CASSLPAGTYEQYF
NA TRBJ2-7 TRBV18 NA TGTGCCAGCTCAGAGCCCGGCTCCTACGAGCAGTACTTC CASSEPGSYEQYF
NA TRBJ2-3 TRBV7-9 once TGTGCCAGCAGCCCCGGAGGGTTCACAGATACGCAGTATTTT CASSPGGFTDTQYF
NA TRBJ2-7 TRBV29-1 NA TGCAGCGTTAGGGGCGGACAGCTGACCTACGAGCAGTACTTC CSVRGGQLTYEQYF
NA TRBJ2-1 TRBV27 few TGTGCCAGCAGACCGCTCGACAGAAACAATGAGCAGTTCTTC CASRPLDRNNEQFF
TRBD1 TRBJ2-5 TRBV6-5 few TGTGCCAGCAGAAGACAGGGGGCACGAGAGACCCAGTACTTC CASRRQGARETQYF
TRBD1 TRBJ1-2 TRBV9 few TGTGCCAGCAGCGTCGGACAGGGGATAGGCTACACCTTC CASSVGQGIGYTF
NA TRBJ2-2 TRBV20-1 NA TGCAGTGCTAGAGTTGTAGGAGAGCTGTTTTTT CSARVVGELFF
NA TRBJ1-5 TRBV25-1 NA TGTGCCAGCAGTGAAACAACAGGGAGTCAGCCCCAGCATTTT CASSETTGSQPQHF
NA TRBJ1-5 TRBV29-1 NA TGCAGCGTTGGGGAGCATAGCAATCAGCCCCAGCATTTT CSVGEHSNQPQHF
TRBD2 TRBJ2-1 TRBV19 NA TGTGCCAGTAGATCAACTAGCGGGGTCTACAATGAGCAGTTCTTC CASRSTSGVYNEQFF
NA TRBJ2-1 TRBV30 few TGTGCCTGGAGTCTCCGAACCTTGGGTGAGCAGTTCTTC CAWSLRTLGEQFF